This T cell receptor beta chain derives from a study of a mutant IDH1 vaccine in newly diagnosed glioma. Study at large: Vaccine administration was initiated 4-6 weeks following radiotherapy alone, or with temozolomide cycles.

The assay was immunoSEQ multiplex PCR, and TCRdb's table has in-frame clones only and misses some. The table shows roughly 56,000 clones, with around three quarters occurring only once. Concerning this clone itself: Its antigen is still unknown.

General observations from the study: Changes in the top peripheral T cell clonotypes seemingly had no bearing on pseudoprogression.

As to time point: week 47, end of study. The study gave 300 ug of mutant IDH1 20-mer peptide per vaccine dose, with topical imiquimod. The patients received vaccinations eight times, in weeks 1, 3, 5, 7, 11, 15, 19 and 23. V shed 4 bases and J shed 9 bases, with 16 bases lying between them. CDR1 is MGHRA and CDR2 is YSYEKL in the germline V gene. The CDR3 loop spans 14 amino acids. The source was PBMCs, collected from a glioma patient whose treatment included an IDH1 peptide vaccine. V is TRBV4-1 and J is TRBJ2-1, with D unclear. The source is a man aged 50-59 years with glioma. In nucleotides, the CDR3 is TGCGCCAGCAGCCGAGTTGACCCGGAACGTGAGCAGTTCTTC. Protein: CASSRVDPEREQFF.